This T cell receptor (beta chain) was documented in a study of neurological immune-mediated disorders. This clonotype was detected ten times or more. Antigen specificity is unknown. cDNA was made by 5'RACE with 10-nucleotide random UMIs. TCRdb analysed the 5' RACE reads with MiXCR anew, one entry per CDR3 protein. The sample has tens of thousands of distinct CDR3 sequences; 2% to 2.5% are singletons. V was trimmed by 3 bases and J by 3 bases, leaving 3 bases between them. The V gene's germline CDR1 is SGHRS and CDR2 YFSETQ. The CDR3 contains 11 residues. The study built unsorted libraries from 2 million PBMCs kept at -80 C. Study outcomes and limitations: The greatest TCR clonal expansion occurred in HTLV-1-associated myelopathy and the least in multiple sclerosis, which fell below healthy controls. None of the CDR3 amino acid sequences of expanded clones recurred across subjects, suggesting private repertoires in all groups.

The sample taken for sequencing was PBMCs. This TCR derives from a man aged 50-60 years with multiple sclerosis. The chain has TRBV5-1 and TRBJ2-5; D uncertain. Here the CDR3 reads CASSYKETQYF. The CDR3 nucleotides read TGCGCCAGCAGCTACAAAGAGACCCAGTACTTC. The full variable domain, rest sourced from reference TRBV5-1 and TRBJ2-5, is KAGVTQTPRYLIKTRGQQVTLSCSPISGHRSVSWYQQTPGQGLQFLFEYFSETQRNKGNFPGRFSGRQFSNSRSEMNVSTLELGDSALYLCASSYKETQYFGPGTRLLVL.